The clone carrying this T cell receptor (beta chain) was recorded only once. The source of the sample is a study of blood T cell repertoires in COVID-19. For the study at large: Collection of acute and convalescent COVID-19 samples took place in the United States, Italy and Spain. T cells, B-cell-depleted T cells, or PBMCs provided the cDNA or gDNA that served as material.

CDR1 and CDR2 (germline): MNHEY, SVGAGI. The CDR3 extends over 14 amino acids. V dropped 4 bases and J dropped 7 bases, with 13 bases sitting between them. Per the original data handling: Amplification of reference gene primers provided the estimated nucleated cell counts. Produced via immunoSEQ multiplex PCR; TCRdb's table is partial and in-frame only. V and J calls and clone size are copied from that table; D and trimming were computed from the DNA. The data hold 45,000 to 55,000 clones, with around 91% observed a single time. The rearrangement uses TRBV6-5 and TRBJ2-2; possibly TRBD2 for D (6 bases). The specimen sequenced was peripheral blood. The sequence was collected from a human donor in a cohort sampled during active COVID-19. CDR3 DNA sequence: TGTGCCAGCAGTTTCGGGACTCGGGGCGGGGAGCTGTTTTTT. Its translation: CASSFGTRGGELFF.